Below are 5 T cell receptor beta chains sequenced from a single sample in a study of control samples from healthy donors and cancer patients. The repertoire was sequenced with immunoSEQ multiplex PCR; TCRdb's copy has only in-frame clones and lacks some. The repertoire holds 140,000 to 150,000 clones, with more than 85% as singletons. The sample consisted of blood. Receptors originate from a man younger than 35 in good health.

This clone was detected only once. CDR3 sequence reads: CASSPLGGRAFF. The DNA for the CDR3 is TGTGCCAGCAGCCCCCTTGGGGGTCGGGCTTTCTTT. The chain carries TRBV14 and TRBJ1-1; D perhaps matches TRBD1 (5 bases). This CDR3 comprises 12 residues. V lost 4 bases to trimming and J lost 11 bases, with 14 bases between them. The germline gives CDR1 SGHDN, CDR2 FVKESK.

The CDR3 protein is CASSYSPTDSSYEQYF. The CDR3 nucleotides read TGTGCCAGCAGTTACTCCCCGACGGACAGCTCCTACGAGCAGTACTTC. The genes are TRBV6-2 or TRBV6-3 and TRBJ2-7; perhaps TRBD1 as D (6 bases). Trimming shortened V by 0 bases and J by 0 bases, and 12 bases separated the two germline ends. The germline gives CDR1 MNHEY, CDR2 SVGEGT. This CDR3 contains 16 residues.

The chain joins TRBV4-3 to TRBJ2-3; D assignment may be TRBD1 or TRBD2 (5 bases each). The germline gives CDR1 LGHNA, CDR2 YSLEER. The CDR3 covers 17 residues. Trimming cost V 0 bases and J 7 bases, with 20 bases left between them. CDR3 bases: TGCGCCAGCAGCCAAGATCTAAGGGGCGCGGGTGGTAATACGCAGTATTTT. The encoded protein is CASSQDLRGAGGNTQYF.

The gene calls are TRBV5-1 and TRBJ2-2; possible D gene TRBD2, 5 bases. Germline CDR1 and CDR2: SGHRS and YFSETQ. The CDR3 loop spans 13 amino acids. The ends were cut back, 7 bases at V and 6 bases at J, with 13 bases in the middle. CDR3 bases: TGCGCCAGCCGCGACAATAGCGCCGGGGAGCTGTTTTTT. It encodes CASRDNSAGELFF.

The chain has TRBV2 and TRBJ2-1; 16 positions match TRBD2. Germline CDR1 SNHLY, CDR2 FYNNEI. Trimming removed 6 bases from V and 14 bases from J; junction bases left unmatched: 10. This CDR3 has 15 residues. CDR3 in amino acids: CASSEGLAGGRWKFF. The CDR3 DNA sequence: TGTGCCAGCAGCGAGGGACTAGCGGGGGGGCGTTGGAAGTTCTTC.